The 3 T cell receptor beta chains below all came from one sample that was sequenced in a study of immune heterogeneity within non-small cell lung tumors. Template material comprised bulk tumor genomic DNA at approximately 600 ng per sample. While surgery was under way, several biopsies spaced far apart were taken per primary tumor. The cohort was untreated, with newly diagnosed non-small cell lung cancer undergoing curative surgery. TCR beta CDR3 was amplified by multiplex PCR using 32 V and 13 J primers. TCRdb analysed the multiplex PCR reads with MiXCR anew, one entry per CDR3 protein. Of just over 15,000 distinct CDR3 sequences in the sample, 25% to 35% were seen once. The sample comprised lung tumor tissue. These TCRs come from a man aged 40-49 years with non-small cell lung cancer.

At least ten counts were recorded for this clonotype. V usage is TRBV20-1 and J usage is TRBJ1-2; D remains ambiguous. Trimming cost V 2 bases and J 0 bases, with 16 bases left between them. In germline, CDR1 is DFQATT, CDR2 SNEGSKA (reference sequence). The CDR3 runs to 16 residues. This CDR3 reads CSARLDSPFPNYGYTF. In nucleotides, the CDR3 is TGCAGTGCTAGACTGGACTCCCCGTTTCCTAACTATGGCTACACCTTC.

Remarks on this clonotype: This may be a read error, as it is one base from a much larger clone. The CDR3 loop is CASSLNYGYSF. The DNA for the CDR3 is TGTGCCAGCAGCCTTAACTATGGCTACAGCTTC. This sequence joins TRBV6-2 or TRBV6-3 and TRBJ1-2, with D unclear. CDR1 MNHEY and CDR2 SVGEGT come from the germline V gene. The CDR3 runs 11 residues.

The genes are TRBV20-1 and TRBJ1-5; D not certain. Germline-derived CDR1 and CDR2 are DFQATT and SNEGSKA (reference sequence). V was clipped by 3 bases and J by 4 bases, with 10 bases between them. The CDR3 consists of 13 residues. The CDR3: CSASMGKNQPQHF. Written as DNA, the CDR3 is TGCAGTGCTAGTATGGGTAAAAATCAGCCCCAGCATTTT.